What follows are 14 T cell receptor beta chains derived from one specimen sequenced in a study of cytomegalovirus exposure and HLA in healthy donors. Primers: 60 Vbeta forward and 13 Jbeta reverse. The method was immunoSEQ multiplex PCR; TCRdb's version includes in-frame clones alone and lacks a portion of them. The sample includes 120,000 to 150,000 clones, 75% to 85% seen only once; the top ten take roughly 6.2%. Sequencing was carried out using PBMCs. Receptors originate from a woman in her thirties or forties in good health and CMV-seropositive.

The rearrangement links TRBV11-3 to TRBJ1-1, with 12 bases fitting TRBD1. The junction had 6 bases not matched to a gene; V was cut back by 4 bases and J by 3 bases. Germline lookup yields CDR1 SGHNT and CDR2 YENEEA. The CDR3 totals 16 residues. Here the CDR3 DNA reads TGTGCCAGCAGCTCGGGACAGGGGGCGGAGTACACTGAAGCTTTCTTT. Amino acids: CASSSGQGAEYTEAFF. Variable domain in full (rest from reference TRBV11-3 and TRBJ1-1): EAGVVQSPRYKIIEKKQPVAFWCNPISGHNTLYWYLQNLGQGPELLIRYENEEAVDDSQLPKDRFSAERLKGVDSTLKIQPAELGDSAVYLCASSSGQGAEYTEAFFGQGTRLTVV.

This clone was counted between two and nine times. This rearrangement joins TRBV27 to TRBJ2-3; D is uncertain. V gave up 5 bases and J gave up 6 bases, with 15 bases separating them. Germline lookup yields CDR1 MNHEY and CDR2 SMNVEV (reference sequence). The CDR3 has 14 residues. The CDR3 DNA reads as TGTGCCAGCAGTAAAGGCCCAGGTGGGGATACGCAGTATTTT. Protein sequence: CASSKGPGGDTQYF.

CDR3 coding DNA: TGTGCCAGCAGCGGGCAGACGGAGAACACTGAAGCTTTCTTT. Its protein product is CASSGQTENTEAFF. The chain is built from TRBV4-2 and TRBJ1-1; D unclear. This CDR3 contains 14 residues. Germline V CDR1 and CDR2: LGHNA, YNFKEQ. V lost 5 bases and J 1 base, leaving 11 bases between the germline ends.

The V gene is TRBV6-1, the J gene TRBJ2-3, with TRBD2 matching 12 bases. Germline lookup yields CDR1 MNHNS and CDR2 SASEGT. V was pared by 8 bases and J by 4 bases, with 4 bases of the junction left unmatched. CDR3 size: 14 residues. The DNA for the CDR3 is TGTGCCAGCCTAGCGGGAGGGCATTCAGATACGCAGTATTTT. Encoded protein: CASLAGGHSDTQYF.

The chain uses TRBV6-5 and TRBJ1-2; 9 nucleotides match TRBD1. Germline-derived CDR1 and CDR2 are MNHEY and SVGAGI. The junction had 7 bases not matched to a gene; V was cut back by 8 bases and J by 3 bases. This CDR3 has 14 residues. The CDR3 here is CASGRQGVYYGYTF. CDR3 coding DNA: TGTGCCAGCGGCCGACAGGGGGTATACTATGGCTACACCTTC.

The CDR3 DNA follows: TGCGCCAGCAGATTGACTGTGATGTCTGAAAAACTGTTTTTT. This translates into CASRLTVMSEKLFF. The gene calls are TRBV4-1 and TRBJ1-4; D is uncertain. The CDR3 has 14 amino acids. The V end was cut by 6 bases, the J end by 7 bases, with 15 bases between. The germline V gene encodes CDR1 MGHRA and CDR2 YSYEKL.

The CDR3 DNA reads as TGCGCCAGCAGCTTGGGAGACAGGGCCACTAATGAAAAACTGTTTTTT. It encodes CASSLGDRATNEKLFF. The chain recombines TRBV5-1 with TRBJ1-4; 7 bases are shared with TRBD1. CDR1 and CDR2 from the germline V gene are SGHRS and YFSETQ. The CDR3 has 16 amino acids. Trimming took 0 bases from V and 2 from J; bases not matched to a gene: 4.

The V gene is TRBV6-1, the J gene TRBJ1-5, with no clear D. CDR3 length equals 13 residues. CDR1 is MNHNS, CDR2 SASEGT, per germline. Trimming shortened V by 1 base and J by 15 bases, and 16 bases separated the two germline ends. DNA for the CDR3: TGTGCCAGCAGTGAAGTTTCCCCGGGGTCAAGGCATTTT. Residues: CASSEVSPGSRHF.

V and J are TRBV7-8 and TRBJ2-1; D may be TRBD2 (6 bases). CDR3 size: 15 residues. The V and J ends lost 5 bases and 6 bases respectively, with 17 bases between them. Germline loops: CDR1 SGHVS, CDR2 FQNEAQ. CDR3 protein: CASSLRDLLLNEQFF. CDR3 bases: TGTGCCAGCAGCCTCCGGGACTTGTTACTCAATGAGCAGTTCTTC.

The chain links TRBV7-6 to TRBJ2-7; 7 bases match TRBD1. V lost 3 bases and J lost 2; bases outside the gene matches: 10. The CDR3 extends over 16 amino acids. The germline gives CDR1 SGHVS, CDR2 FNYEAQ. CDR3 residues: CASSFPPSGTAYEQYF. In DNA, the CDR3 is TGTGCCAGCAGCTTTCCCCCGTCCGGGACAGCCTACGAGCAGTACTTC.

The genes are TRBV6-1 and TRBJ1-1, with 7 bases aligning to TRBD1. Germline V lookup: CDR1 MNHNS, CDR2 SASEGT. The CDR3 has 14 amino acids. Trimming at V came to 4 bases and at J to 1 base, leaving 3 bases not matched to a gene. The CDR3 DNA reads TGTGCCAGCAGTGGAGGGACAGCGAACACTGAAGCTTTCTTT. It yields the protein CASSGGTANTEAFF.

The rearrangement links TRBV23-1 to TRBJ2-7; 8 bases map to TRBD1. TRBV23-1 is placed among ORFs of uncertain function. The length of the CDR3 is 15 residues. V shed 0 bases, J shed 2 bases, and the junction held 3 bases outside the gene matches. CDR3 bases: TGCGCCAGCAGTCAATCGGACAGGGAGGCCTACGAGCAGTACTTC. Protein product: CASSQSDREAYEQYF.

V is TRBV6-5 and J is TRBJ2-1; D is uncertain. The V gene lost 0 bases and the J gene lost 3 bases, with 9 bases spanning the gap. CDR1 MNHEY and CDR2 SVGAGI come from the germline V gene. The length of the CDR3 is 15 residues. CDR3 residues: CASSYSTASYNEQFF. For the CDR3, the DNA is TGTGCCAGCAGTTACTCGACGGCTAGCTACAATGAGCAGTTCTTC.

This clone was seen a single time. V and J are TRBV6-5 and TRBJ1-2; a possible D gene is TRBD1 (6 bases). Trimming removed 2 bases from V and 5 bases from J, with 9 bases in between. CDR1 is MNHEY, CDR2 SVGAGI, per germline. The CDR3 covers 13 residues. The CDR3 protein is CASSYRTGYGYTF. In DNA form, the CDR3 reads TGTGCCAGCAGTTACCGCACAGGGTATGGCTACACCTTC.